What follows are 8 T cell receptor beta chains derived from one specimen sequenced in a study of blood T cells in healthy people across ages. Using a J-beta primer mix together with a sample-barcoded 5' primer, a second PCR was run for about 7 to 12 cycles. From the 5' RACE reads, TCRdb called clonotypes with MiXCR, one entry per CDR3 protein. The sample gives around 1.7 million distinct CDR3 sequences, under 30% of which show up once; approximately 7.7% is in the top ten. Sequenced material: blood. All receptors come from a woman aged 25 to 39 in good health.

The chain recombines TRBV7-2 with TRBJ2-3; D gene ambiguous. CDR3 length equals 15 residues. The germline CDR1 and CDR2 sequences are SGHTA and FQGNSA. The germline V and J ends were trimmed by 2 bases and 3 bases, with 12 bases remaining between them. Here the CDR3 reads CASSLTQARTDTQYF. In nucleotides, the CDR3 is TGTGCCAGCAGCTTAACCCAAGCCAGGACAGATACGCAGTATTTT.

This chain links TRBV29-1 with TRBJ2-1, with TRBD2 matching 10 bases. The CDR3 runs 14 residues. The germline CDR1 and CDR2 sequences are SQVTM and ANQGSEA. Trimming at V came to 6 bases and at J to 4 bases, leaving 6 bases not matched to a gene. DNA of the CDR3: TGCAGCGTCCCTGGACTAGCGGTTTACAATGAGCAGTTCTTC. Its protein product is CSVPGLAVYNEQFF.

This clonotype was picked up a small number of times. V gene TRBV6-1 combines with J gene TRBJ2-1; D not certain. Germline-derived CDR1 and CDR2 are MNHNS and SASEGT. This CDR3 is 13 amino acids long. V was cut by 2 bases and J by 5 bases, with 7 bases left in between. The CDR3 DNA reads TGTGCCAGCAGTGAATCTATCAACAATGAGCAGTTCTTC. Translating gives CASSESINNEQFF.

The table lists this clonotype with a few counts. The chain employs TRBV7-9 and TRBJ1-5; D is undetermined. This CDR3 comprises 16 residues. V dropped 4 bases and J dropped 4 bases, with 17 bases sitting between them. Germline loops: CDR1 SEHNR, CDR2 FQNEAQ (reference sequence). The CDR3 coding sequence is TGTGCCAGCAGCTCCTCGGAAGGGATTAGGAATCAGCCCCAGCATTTT. It specifies CASSSSEGIRNQPQHF.

J is TRBJ2-4 and V is TRBV9; the D gene is possibly TRBD1 (5 bases). CDR3 size: 15 residues. Trimming cost V 3 bases and J 0 bases, with 10 bases left between them. CDR1 and CDR2 from the germline V gene are SGDLS and YYNGEE. The CDR3 region is CASSESGLAKNIQYF. CDR3 DNA: TGTGCCAGCAGCGAATCAGGGCTAGCCAAAAACATTCAGTACTTC.

This clonotype was counted only a few times. As DNA, the CDR3 is TGTGCCAGCAGTCGCCCTGGACAGGGGGCCTATGGCTACACCTTC. It yields the protein CASSRPGQGAYGYTF. V usage is TRBV6-5 and J usage is TRBJ1-2; 11 nucleotides match TRBD1. The CDR3 length is 15 residues. The junction had 6 bases not matched to a gene; V was cut back by 5 bases and J by 4 bases. The germline V gene encodes CDR1 MNHEY and CDR2 SVGAGI.

This chain joins TRBV5-6 and TRBJ2-1; D is unclear. The length of the CDR3 is 14 residues. V lost 6 bases and J 1 base, leaving 11 bases between the germline ends. From germline, CDR1 is SGHDT and CDR2 YYEEEE. The CDR3 reads CASIGIRSYNEQFF. The CDR3 nucleotides read TGTGCCAGCATTGGGATTAGGTCCTACAATGAGCAGTTCTTC.

The chain combines TRBV6-1 with TRBJ2-6; the D gene is possibly TRBD1 (5 bases). The CDR3 totals 18 residues. The germline V gene encodes CDR1 MNHNS and CDR2 SASEGT. Between the trimmed V and J ends, which lost 5 bases and 0 bases, there was a span of 17 bases. The CDR3 nucleotides read TGTGCCAGCAGTCTCAGGGTCTACATCACCTCTGGGGCCAACGTCCTGACTTTC. Protein product: CASSLRVYITSGANVLTF.